Shown below are 20 T cell receptor beta chains from a single sample sequenced in a study of blood T cell repertoires in COVID-19. Sequenced by immunoSEQ multiplex PCR; TCRdb stores in-frame clones only, minus some. The sample lists approximately 61,000 clones, approximately 77% occurring once. The material sequenced was peripheral blood. These receptor sequences come from a human donor in a cohort sampled during active COVID-19.

In this sample, this clone turned up a few times. The chain combines TRBV5-1 with TRBJ1-2; 12 bases are shared with TRBD1. This CDR3 is built from 15 residues. The J segment lost 6 bases and the V segment lost 1 base, leaving 4 bases of the junction unmatched. Looked up from germline, CDR1 is SGHRS and CDR2 is YFSETQ. CDR3 amino acids: CASSLRGQGADGYTF. For the CDR3, the DNA is TGCGCCAGCAGCTTGAGGGGACAGGGGGCAGATGGCTACACCTTC.

The chain joins TRBV19 to TRBJ1-1, with TRBD1 as a possible D gene (6 bases). Germline V gene data show CDR1 as LNHDA and CDR2 as SQIVND (reference sequence). Deletions cut 5 bases from V and 3 bases from J, with 25 bases between. CDR3 length: 18 residues. The CDR3 sequence: CASSGGRGGSGVHTEAFF. The CDR3 DNA reads as TGTGCCAGTAGTGGAGGCCGGGGCGGATCAGGGGTTCACACTGAAGCTTTCTTT.

This clone appeared a few times. The chain couples TRBV2 to TRBJ1-2, with 8 bases lining up with TRBD1. Trimming at V came to 5 bases and at J to 2 bases, leaving 1 base not matched to a gene. This CDR3 is built from 13 residues. Germline CDR1 is SNHLY and CDR2 is FYNNEI. CDR3 amino acids: CASSRDRNYGYTF. For the CDR3, the DNA is TGTGCCAGCAGTCGGGACAGGAACTATGGCTACACCTTC.

The chain is built from TRBV6-2 or TRBV6-3 and TRBJ2-2; D is uncertain. This CDR3 region has 15 residues. Per the germline V gene, CDR1 is MNHEY and CDR2 is SVGEGT. Trimming pared 2 bases from V and 1 base from J, leaving 8 bases between. CDR3 residues: CASSYNLVNTGELFF. The DNA for the CDR3 is TGTGCCAGCAGTTACAACCTAGTGAACACCGGGGAGCTGTTTTTT.

This clone occurred a few times. The chain couples TRBV29-1 to TRBJ1-2; D gene uncertain. Trimming took off 6 bases at V and 0 bases at J, with 5 bases between the two ends. Looked up from germline, CDR1 is SQVTM and CDR2 is ANQGSEA. The CDR3 has 11 residues. The CDR3 region has the DNA TGCAGCGTGGCAGCTAACTATGGCTACACCTTC. Translation: CSVAANYGYTF. The whole variable domain, filled in from reference TRBV29-1 and TRBJ1-2, reads SAVISQKPSRDICQRGTSLTIQCQVDSQVTMMFWYRQQPGQSLTLIATANQGSEATYESGFVIDKFPISRPNLTFSTLTVSNMSPEDSSIYLCSVAANYGYTFGSGTRLTVV.

This clone was found once. V gene TRBV29-1 combines with J gene TRBJ2-1; 7 bases match TRBD2. V trimming: 3 bases; J trimming: 7 bases; junction bases outside the gene matches: 6. Germline CDR1 reads SQVTM; CDR2 reads ANQGSEA. The CDR3 length is 13 residues. CDR3 DNA sequence: TGCAGCGTTGAGCAGCTAGCGGCTAATGAGCAGTTCTTC. Its translation is CSVEQLAANEQFF.

The chain recombines TRBV12-5 with TRBJ2-7; the match to TRBD1 covers 8 bases. Trimming took 5 bases from V and 10 from J; bases not matched to a gene: 7. The CDR3 contains 12 residues. Per the germline V gene, CDR1 is LGHNT and CDR2 is FRNRAP. This CDR3 reads CASGVGQGAQYF. CDR3 DNA: TGTGCTAGTGGTGTAGGACAGGGCGCCCAGTACTTC.

This chain connects TRBV30 to TRBJ2-7; D gene unclear. The V gene's germline CDR1 is GTSNPN and CDR2 SVGIG (reference sequence). The CDR3 covers 13 residues. V lost 3 bases to trimming and J lost 5 bases, with 14 bases between them. CDR3 protein: CAWRRQAVNEQYF. CDR3 DNA sequence: TGTGCCTGGAGAAGGCAGGCCGTGAACGAGCAGTACTTC. Supplemented by reference TRBV30 and TRBJ2-7, the full variable domain reads SQTIHQWPATLVQPVGSPLSLECTVEGTSNPNLYWYRQAAGRGLQLLFYSVGIGQISSEVPQNLSASRPQDRQFILSSKKLLLSDSGFYLCAWRRQAVNEQYFGPGTRLTVT.

The chain joins TRBV6-5 to TRBJ1-2; weak D call: TRBD1 (6 bases). Trimming shortened V by 2 bases and J by 4 bases, and 14 bases separated the two germline ends. CDR1 and CDR2 (germline): MNHEY, SVGAGI. The CDR3 sequence is 15 residues long. The CDR3 spells CASSYGAGGLYGYTF. The CDR3 DNA sequence: TGTGCCAGCAGTTACGGGGCGGGGGGCCTCTATGGCTACACCTTC.

The rearrangement joins TRBV27 to TRBJ1-6; 8 bases are a match to TRBD1. This CDR3 comprises 14 residues. The germline CDR1 and CDR2 sequences are MNHEY and SMNVEV (reference sequence). The junction had 9 bases not matched to a gene; V was cut back by 7 bases and J by 10 bases. CDR3: CASNTGQGESPLHF. The CDR3 DNA reads TGTGCCAGCAACACCGGACAGGGAGAGTCACCCCTCCACTTT.

In its sample, this clone was seen a few times. The chain carries TRBV2 and TRBJ2-5; D may be TRBD1 (6 bases). Deletions cut 4 bases from V and 0 bases from J, with 15 bases between. Germline CDR1 SNHLY, CDR2 FYNNEI. The CDR3 is made up of 16 amino acids. The DNA for the CDR3 is TGTGCCAGCAGTGTGCCTCCAAACAGGGACCAAGAGACCCAGTACTTC. Its protein is CASSVPPNRDQETQYF.

V gene TRBV7-9 combines with J gene TRBJ1-2; no reliable D call. V was trimmed by 3 bases and J by 7 bases, leaving 6 bases between them. The germline V gene has CDR1 SEHNR and CDR2 FQNEAQ (reference sequence). The CDR3 runs 11 residues. As DNA, the CDR3 is TGTGCCAGCAGCTTGAGAGGTGGCTACACCTTC. It yields the protein CASSLRGGYTF.

The chain recombines TRBV30 with TRBJ2-3; TRBD2 aligns across 12 bases. Trimming at V came to 3 bases and at J to 2 bases, leaving 6 bases not matched to a gene. Looked up from germline, CDR1 is GTSNPN and CDR2 is SVGIG (reference sequence). The CDR3 contains 16 residues. The CDR3 here is CAWSFRTSGATDTQYF. The CDR3, as DNA: TGTGCCTGGAGCTTTCGGACTAGCGGGGCCACAGATACGCAGTATTTT.

This clone was seen a few times. The V gene is TRBV27, the J gene TRBJ2-7; possible D gene TRBD1, 6 bases. The CDR3 length is 15 residues. Trimming cost V 5 bases and J 0 bases, with 14 bases left between them. CDR1 and CDR2 from the germline V gene are MNHEY and SMNVEV (reference sequence). In nucleotides, the CDR3 is TGTGCCAGCAGTCCATGGACAGTATCCTCCTACGAGCAGTACTTC. Translation: CASSPWTVSSYEQYF.

This chain links TRBV6-5 with TRBJ2-2; 8 bases agree with TRBD1. CDR3 length: 15 amino acids. Per the germline V gene, CDR1 is MNHEY and CDR2 is SVGAGI. The ends lost 6 bases at V and 2 bases at J; junction bases unmatched: 5. CDR3 nucleotide sequence: TGTGCCAGCAGGCGGACAGGGATCAACACCGGGGAGCTGTTTTTT. Translation gives CASRRTGINTGELFF.

This clone was found once. V gene TRBV7-2 combines with J gene TRBJ2-1, with 12 bases that match TRBD2. The germline CDR1 and CDR2 sequences are SGHTA and FQGNSA. The CDR3 runs to 16 residues. J was trimmed by 10 bases and V by 1 base; bases with no gene match: 8. CDR3 in DNA: TGTGCCAGCAGCTTAGATCTGACTAGCGGGAGATGGGAGCAGTTCTTC. Translation: CASSLDLTSGRWEQFF. The variable domain in full, with the rest retrieved from reference TRBV7-2 and TRBJ2-1, is GAGVSQSPSNKVTEKGKDVELRCDPISGHTALYWYRQSLGQGLEFLIYFQGNSAPDKSGLPSDRFSAERTGGSVSTLTIQRTQQEDSAVYLCASSLDLTSGRWEQFFGPGTRLTVL.

The rearrangement links TRBV3-1 (or the pseudogene TRBV3-2) to TRBJ1-2, with D unclear. The germline CDR1 and CDR2 sequences are LGHDT and YNNKEL (reference sequence). V dropped 4 bases and J dropped 4 bases, with 10 bases sitting between them. This CDR3 region has 13 residues. The CDR3 spells CASSPRILYGYTF. The CDR3 nucleotides are TGTGCCAGCAGCCCGAGGATTCTCTATGGCTACACCTTC.

The V and J genes are TRBV30 and TRBJ2-5; 8 bases match TRBD2. The V gene's germline CDR1 is GTSNPN and CDR2 SVGIG (reference sequence). The CDR3 has 14 residues. The ends lost 3 bases at V and 5 bases at J; junction bases unmatched: 8. CDR3 sequence (DNA): TGTGCCTGGAGCCCGGGGGGGGGCGGGGAGACCCAGTACTTC. Amino acids: CAWSPGGGGETQYF.

The V call is TRBV11-2, the J call TRBJ1-3; D may be TRBD1 (5 bases). The CDR3 is 15 residues long. The germline gives CDR1 SGHAT, CDR2 FQNNGV. V lost 2 bases and J lost 2, with 10 bases in between. In nucleotides, the CDR3 is TGTGCCAGCAGCTTATCGCGGGGGGCTGGAAACACCATATATTTT. Its protein is CASSLSRGAGNTIYF. The full variable domain, with the rest looked up from reference TRBV11-2 and TRBJ1-3, is EAGVAQSPRYKIIEKRQSVAFWCNPISGHATLYWYQQILGQGPKLLIQFQNNGVVDDSQLPKDRFSAERLKGVDSTLKIQPAKLEDSAVYLCASSLSRGAGNTIYFGEGSWLTVV.

V gene TRBV9 combines with J gene TRBJ2-5, with D perhaps matching TRBD2 (6 bases). V was cut by 2 bases and J by 4 bases, with 18 bases left in between. The CDR3 has 16 amino acids. CDR1 SGDLS and CDR2 YYNGEE come from the germline V gene. CDR3: CASSVSSVTKGETQYF. Here the CDR3 DNA reads TGTGCCAGCAGCGTGTCTAGCGTCACCAAGGGAGAGACCCAGTACTTC.